Here is one TCR beta chain with its context. The time point was: peripheral blood 6 weeks after treatment start. V lost 3 bases to trimming and J lost 6 bases; unmatched junction nucleotides: 4. The CDR3 runs to 14 residues. Germline loops: CDR1 SGHRS, CDR2 YFSETQ. The data derive from a study of PD-L1 blockade in urothelial cancer. As for the study in general: Patients' prior chemotherapy regimens numbered 0 to 3.

TCRdb's copy holds only in-frame clones and misses some; the assay was immunoSEQ multiplex PCR. The sample includes 25,000 to 35,000 clones, around 84% seen only once; the top ten take 2.5% to 3.5%. The origin of this receptor is a man in his 70s with urothelial cancer. This material consisted of PBMCs, taken around atezolizumab (anti-PD-L1) treatment. The chain couples TRBV5-1 to TRBJ1-2; 11 nucleotides match TRBD1. This CDR3 is CASSSGTGGDGYTF. The DNA of the CDR3 is TGCGCCAGCAGCTCCGGGACAGGGGGAGATGGCTACACCTTC.